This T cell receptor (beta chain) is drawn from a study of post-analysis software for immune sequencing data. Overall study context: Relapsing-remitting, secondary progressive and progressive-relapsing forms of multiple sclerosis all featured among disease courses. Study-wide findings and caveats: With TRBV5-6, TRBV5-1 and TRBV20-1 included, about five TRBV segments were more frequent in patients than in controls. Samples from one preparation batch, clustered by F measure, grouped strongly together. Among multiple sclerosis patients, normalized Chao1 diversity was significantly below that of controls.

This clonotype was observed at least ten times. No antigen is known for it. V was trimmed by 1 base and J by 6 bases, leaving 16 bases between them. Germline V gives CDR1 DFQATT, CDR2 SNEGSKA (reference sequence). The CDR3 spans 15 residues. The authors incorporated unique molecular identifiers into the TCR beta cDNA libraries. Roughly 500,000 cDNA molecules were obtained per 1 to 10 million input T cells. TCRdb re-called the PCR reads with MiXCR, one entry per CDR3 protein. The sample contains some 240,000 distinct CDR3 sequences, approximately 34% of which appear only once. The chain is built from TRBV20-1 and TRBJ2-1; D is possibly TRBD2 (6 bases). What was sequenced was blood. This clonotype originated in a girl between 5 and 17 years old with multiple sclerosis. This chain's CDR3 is CSARGDSGLPNEQFF. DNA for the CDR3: TGCAGTGCTAGAGGGGATAGCGGCTTACCCAATGAGCAGTTCTTC.